Below are 18 T cell receptor beta chains sequenced from a single sample in a study of T cell changes during pregnancy in multiple sclerosis. Assay: immunoSEQ multiplex PCR; the TCRdb copy retains only in-frame clones and omits some. This sample yields 95,000 to 100,000 clones, of which 75% to 95% are seen a single time; 2.5% to 3.5% belongs to the top ten. Here the sequenced sample was peripheral blood, taken in the second trimester of pregnancy. The origin of the receptors is a female donor with multiple sclerosis, enrolled in a pregnancy study.

The V call is TRBV10-2, the J call TRBJ2-6, with D tentatively TRBD1 (6 bases). CDR3 length: 16 residues. The ends were cut back, 7 bases at V and 0 bases at J, with 13 bases in the middle. Germline V gene lookup returns CDR1 WSHSY and CDR2 SAAADI. CDR3 sequence: CASTPKGGSGANVLTF. The CDR3 DNA reads TGCGCCAGCACCCCGAAAGGGGGCTCTGGGGCCAACGTCCTGACTTTC.

The chain has TRBV7-6 and TRBJ2-7, with D possibly being TRBD2 (5 bases). CDR3 size: 15 residues. The V end lost 1 base, the J end lost 1 base, and 11 bases lay between the germline ends. Looked up from germline, CDR1 is SGHVS and CDR2 is FNYEAQ. The CDR3 DNA reads TGTGCCAGCAGCTTAGGGGCATCGGGGTCCTACGAGCAGTACTTC. Translating it yields CASSLGASGSYEQYF.

On this clone itself: The junction does not match germline at one end; this may be a read error. The chain carries TRBV2 and TRBJ2-7, with 11 bases identical to TRBD1. CDR1 and CDR2 from the germline V gene are SNHLY and FYNNEI. The CDR3 covers 14 residues. This CDR3 is CTSTLGQGDYEQYF. CDR3 nucleotides: TGTACCAGCACATTGGGACAGGGGGACTACGAGCAGTACTTC.

V is TRBV7-8 and J is TRBJ1-1, with D possibly matching TRBD1 (6 bases). Germline V gene lookup returns CDR1 SGHVS and CDR2 FQNEAQ. The V and J ends lost 5 bases and 0 bases respectively, with 13 bases between them. The CDR3 is 15 residues long. The CDR3 here is CASSARTAMNTEAFF. The CDR3 bases are TGTGCCAGCAGCGCCCGGACAGCCATGAACACTGAAGCTTTCTTT.

The J gene is TRBJ1-4, the V gene TRBV29-1, with 7 positions matching TRBD1. V shed 6 bases, J shed 2 bases, and the junction held 3 bases outside the gene matches. Germline CDR1 is SQVTM and CDR2 is ANQGSEA. CDR3 length: 13 amino acids. In nucleotides, the CDR3 is TGCAGCGTGGCAGGGGGGACTAATGAAAAACTGTTTTTT. The encoded protein is CSVAGGTNEKLFF.

This chain's CDR3 is CASGKYRAEAFF. The CDR3 DNA sequence: TGTGCCAGCGGTAAATACAGGGCGGAAGCTTTCTTT. The rearrangement uses TRBV27 and TRBJ1-1, with D perhaps matching TRBD1 (6 bases). The V gene lost 8 bases and the J gene lost 8 bases, with 15 bases spanning the gap. The CDR3 covers 12 residues. Germline V gene sequence: CDR1 MNHEY, CDR2 SMNVEV (reference sequence).

The rearrangement uses TRBV19 and TRBJ2-1, with 8 bases that match TRBD2. From germline, CDR1 is LNHDA and CDR2 SQIVND (reference sequence). CDR3 length: 17 amino acids. Germline trimming cut 0 bases from V and 3 bases from J; bases unmatched to any gene: 7. CDR3 nucleotide sequence: TGTGCCAGTAGTATAGACCCCTCCGGGAGGGACTACAATGAGCAGTTCTTC. Protein sequence: CASSIDPSGRDYNEQFF.

The rearrangement links TRBV5-1 to TRBJ2-1; perhaps TRBD1 as D (6 bases). Germline CDR1 and CDR2: SGHRS and YFSETQ. V lost 4 bases and J lost 7, with 21 bases in between. The CDR3 contains 16 residues. The CDR3 protein is CASSVQVPPGENEQFF. CDR3 coding DNA: TGCGCCAGCAGCGTGCAGGTCCCCCCAGGGGAAAATGAGCAGTTCTTC.

V gene TRBV4-2 combines with J gene TRBJ2-5; 12 bases match TRBD2. The junction had 7 bases not matched to a gene; V was cut back by 0 bases and J by 2 bases. The CDR3 runs to 18 residues. Per the germline V gene, CDR1 is LGHNA and CDR2 is YNFKEQ. The CDR3: CASSQDEELAGGQETQYF. CDR3 DNA sequence: TGTGCCAGCAGCCAAGATGAAGAACTAGCGGGAGGACAAGAGACCCAGTACTTC.

The V call is TRBV19, the J call TRBJ1-1, with D perhaps TRBD1 (6 bases). The CDR3 spans 15 residues. V dropped 7 bases and J dropped 1 base, with 16 bases sitting between them. The germline V gene has CDR1 LNHDA and CDR2 SQIVND (reference sequence). The CDR3 nucleotides read TGTGCCAGTAACCCGGGGGGGCTAAAGAACACTGAAGCTTTCTTT. Protein: CASNPGGLKNTEAFF.

V gene TRBV5-1 combines with J gene TRBJ1-3, with 8 bases identical to TRBD1. Germline V lookup: CDR1 SGHRS, CDR2 YFSETQ. This CDR3 is 13 amino acids long. Losses at the gene ends were 4 bases for V and 5 bases for J; bases not matched to a gene: 2. The CDR3 protein is CASSPGGRNTIYF. Here the CDR3 DNA reads TGCGCCAGCAGCCCAGGGGGCCGAAACACCATATATTTT.

CDR3: CASSQAGLSYEQYF. The CDR3 DNA is TGTGCCAGCAGTCAGGCTGGACTTTCCTACGAGCAGTACTTC. The chain recombines TRBV14 with TRBJ2-7; D is perhaps TRBD2 (5 bases). CDR3 length equals 14 residues. Deletions cut 6 bases from V and 1 base from J, with 13 bases between. Germline V gene sequence: CDR1 SGHDN, CDR2 FVKESK.

V and J are TRBV27 and TRBJ2-1, with unresolved D. The germline V gene has CDR1 MNHEY and CDR2 SMNVEV (reference sequence). V dropped 4 bases and J dropped 9 bases, with 7 bases sitting between them. The CDR3 totals 11 residues. CDR3 sequence reads: CASSWASEQFF. The CDR3 DNA follows: TGTGCCAGCAGTTGGGCGAGTGAGCAGTTCTTC.

V gene TRBV18 combines with J gene TRBJ2-1, with TRBD1 matching over 7 bases. Germline lookup yields CDR1 KGHSH and CDR2 LQKENI. The CDR3 has 16 amino acids. V lost 6 bases and J lost 0; bases outside the gene matches: 8. CDR3 protein: CASSTETGFSYNEQFF. DNA for the CDR3: TGTGCCAGCTCGACCGAGACAGGGTTCTCCTACAATGAGCAGTTCTTC.

V is TRBV29-1 and J is TRBJ2-2; 7 bases are a match to TRBD1. The germline gives CDR1 SQVTM, CDR2 ANQGSEA. The CDR3 is 15 residues long. V lost 6 bases and J lost 5; bases outside the gene matches: 12. CDR3 coding DNA: TGCAGCGTCAGGGGGTCGGGACACGATACCGGGGAGCTGTTTTTT. The encoded protein is CSVRGSGHDTGELFF.

The genes are TRBV29-1 and TRBJ2-5, with TRBD2 matching 7 bases. The V and J ends lost 6 bases and 5 bases, in that order; junction bases with no gene match: 9. This CDR3 has 13 amino acids. Per the germline V gene, CDR1 is SQVTM and CDR2 is ANQGSEA. Written as DNA, the CDR3 is TGCAGCGTGGGGCGGGAGCCGGTGGAGACCCAGTACTTC. Its protein is CSVGREPVETQYF.

V usage is TRBV6-5 and J usage is TRBJ2-7; D perhaps matches TRBD2 (6 bases). CDR1 and CDR2 from the germline V gene are MNHEY and SVGAGI. V lost 6 bases, J lost 0 bases, and 12 bases lay in between. The length of the CDR3 is 14 residues. The CDR3 is CASSSPGDSYEQYF. CDR3 nucleotide sequence: TGTGCCAGCAGCTCCCCGGGGGACTCCTACGAGCAGTACTTC.

V gene TRBV11-3 combines with J gene TRBJ2-7, with 7 bases identical to TRBD2. The germline gives CDR1 SGHNT, CDR2 YENEEA. The V segment lost 5 bases and the J segment 3 bases; nucleotides outside the gene matches: 4. The CDR3 runs 13 residues. CDR3 in amino acids: CASSSGNGYEQYF. CDR3 DNA: TGTGCCAGCAGCAGCGGGAATGGCTACGAGCAGTACTTC.